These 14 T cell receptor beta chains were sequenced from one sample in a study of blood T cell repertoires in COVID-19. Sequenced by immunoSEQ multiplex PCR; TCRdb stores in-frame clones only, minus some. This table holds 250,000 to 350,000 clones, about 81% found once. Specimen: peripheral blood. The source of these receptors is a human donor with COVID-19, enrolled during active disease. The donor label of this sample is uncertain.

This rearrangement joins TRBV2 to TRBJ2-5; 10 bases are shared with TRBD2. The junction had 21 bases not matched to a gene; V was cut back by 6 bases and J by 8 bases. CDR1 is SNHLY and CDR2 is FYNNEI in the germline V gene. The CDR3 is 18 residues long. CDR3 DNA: TGTGCCAGCAGAGGGCGGGGATCGGCTAGCGGGAGAACCGGTACCCAGTACTTC. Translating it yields CASRGRGSASGRTGTQYF.

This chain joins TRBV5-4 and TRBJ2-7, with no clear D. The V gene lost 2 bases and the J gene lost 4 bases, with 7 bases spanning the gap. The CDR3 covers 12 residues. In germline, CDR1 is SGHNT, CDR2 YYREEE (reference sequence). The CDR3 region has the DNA TGTGCCAGCAGCTTATATAGTTACGAGCAGTACTTC. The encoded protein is CASSLYSYEQYF.

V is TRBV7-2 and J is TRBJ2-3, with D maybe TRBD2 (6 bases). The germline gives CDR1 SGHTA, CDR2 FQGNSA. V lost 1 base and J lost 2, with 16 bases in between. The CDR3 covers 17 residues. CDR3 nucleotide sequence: TGTGCCAGCAGCTTAGTAGCTAGCGCCCGCCCCACAGATACGCAGTATTTT. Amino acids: CASSLVASARPTDTQYF.

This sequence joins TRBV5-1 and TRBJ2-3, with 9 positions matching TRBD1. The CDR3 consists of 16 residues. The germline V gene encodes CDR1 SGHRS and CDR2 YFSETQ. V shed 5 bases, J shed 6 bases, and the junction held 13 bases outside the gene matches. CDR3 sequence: CASSSEGDRAIDTQYF. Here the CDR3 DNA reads TGCGCCAGCAGTTCCGAGGGGGACAGGGCAATTGATACGCAGTATTTT.

The CDR3 here is CASSSLLTGNSYGYTF. The CDR3 nucleotides are TGCGCCAGCAGCTCCCTCTTGACAGGGAACTCCTATGGCTACACCTTC. The chain joins TRBV5-1 to TRBJ1-2; 7 bases map to TRBD1. Germline CDR1 is SGHRS and CDR2 is YFSETQ. This CDR3 region has 16 residues. The junction had 12 bases not matched to a gene; V was cut back by 3 bases and J by 4 bases.

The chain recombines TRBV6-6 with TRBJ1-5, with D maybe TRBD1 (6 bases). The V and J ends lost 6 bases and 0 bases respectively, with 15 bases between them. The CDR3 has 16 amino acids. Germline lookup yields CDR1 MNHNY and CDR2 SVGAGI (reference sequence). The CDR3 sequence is CASSAGGGYSNQPQHF. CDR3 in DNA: TGTGCCAGCAGCGCGGGGGGGGGCTATAGCAATCAGCCCCAGCATTTT.

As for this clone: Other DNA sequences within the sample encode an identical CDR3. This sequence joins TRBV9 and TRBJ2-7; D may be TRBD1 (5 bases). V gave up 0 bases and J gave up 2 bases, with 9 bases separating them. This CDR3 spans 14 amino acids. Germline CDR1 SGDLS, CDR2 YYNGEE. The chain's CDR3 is CASSVGQRTYEQYF. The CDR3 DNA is TGTGCCAGCAGCGTAGGACAGAGAACCTACGAGCAGTACTTC.

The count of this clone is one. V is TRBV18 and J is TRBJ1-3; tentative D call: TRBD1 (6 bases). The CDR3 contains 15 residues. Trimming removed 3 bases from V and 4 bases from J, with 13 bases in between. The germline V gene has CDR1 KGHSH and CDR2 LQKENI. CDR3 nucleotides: TGTGCCAGCTCACCCCCCGGGACATCCGGAAACACCATATATTTT. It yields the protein CASSPPGTSGNTIYF.

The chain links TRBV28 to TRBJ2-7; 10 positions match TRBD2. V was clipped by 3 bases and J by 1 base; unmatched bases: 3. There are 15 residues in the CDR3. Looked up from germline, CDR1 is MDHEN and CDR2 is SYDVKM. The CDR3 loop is CASSFTGLASYEQYF. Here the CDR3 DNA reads TGTGCCAGCAGTTTCACGGGACTAGCGTCCTACGAGCAGTACTTC.

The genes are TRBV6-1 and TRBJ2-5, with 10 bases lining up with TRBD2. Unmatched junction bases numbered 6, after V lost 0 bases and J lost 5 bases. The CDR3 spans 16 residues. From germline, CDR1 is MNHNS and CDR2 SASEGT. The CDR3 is CASSEAGLAGAETQYF. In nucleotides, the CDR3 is TGTGCCAGCAGTGAAGCGGGGCTAGCGGGAGCTGAGACCCAGTACTTC.

The CDR3 nucleotides are TGTGCCAGCAGCCAAGACAGATACAATGAGCAGTTCTTC. It specifies CASSQDRYNEQFF. The V call is TRBV14, the J call TRBJ2-1; D gene unclear. This CDR3 spans 13 amino acids. Germline assignment: CDR1 SGHDN and CDR2 FVKESK. The V end was cut by 0 bases, the J end by 4 bases, with 4 bases between.

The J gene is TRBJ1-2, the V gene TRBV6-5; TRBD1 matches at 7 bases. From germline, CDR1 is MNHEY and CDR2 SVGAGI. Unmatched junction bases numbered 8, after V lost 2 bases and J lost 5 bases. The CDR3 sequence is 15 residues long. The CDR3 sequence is CASSYPDREGYGYTF. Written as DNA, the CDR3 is TGTGCCAGCAGTTACCCCGACAGGGAAGGGTATGGCTACACCTTC.

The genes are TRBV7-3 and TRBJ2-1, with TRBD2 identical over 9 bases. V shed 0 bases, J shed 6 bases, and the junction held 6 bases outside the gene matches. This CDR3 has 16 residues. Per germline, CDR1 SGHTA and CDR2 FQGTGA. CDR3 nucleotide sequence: TGTGCCAGCAGCTTAACGGCACTAGCGGGCCGCAATGAGCAGTTCTTC. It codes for CASSLTALAGRNEQFF.

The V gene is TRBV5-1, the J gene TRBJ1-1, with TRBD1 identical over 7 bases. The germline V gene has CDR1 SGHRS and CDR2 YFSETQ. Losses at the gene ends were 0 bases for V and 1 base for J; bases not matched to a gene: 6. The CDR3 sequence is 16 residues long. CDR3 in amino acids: CASSLEGTASNTEAFF. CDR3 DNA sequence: TGCGCCAGCAGCTTGGAAGGGACAGCATCGAACACTGAAGCTTTCTTT.